This TCR beta chain is from a study of long-term antiretroviral therapy in people with HIV. General study findings and limits: Dominant in the repertoire at all time points were clones expanded before ART. ART adherence, viral resistance and therapy changes went undocumented.

The authors ran the immunoSEQ assay, v3.0, at survey level. The repertoire was sequenced with immunoSEQ multiplex PCR; TCRdb's copy has only in-frame clones and lacks some. The sample lists fewer than 20,000 clones, roughly 81% occurring once. This CDR3 spans 13 amino acids. Trimming pared 3 bases from V and 4 bases from J, leaving 9 bases between. Germline CDR1 and CDR2: MNHEY and SMNVEV (reference sequence). Note on this clone: Its antigen is undetermined.

This receptor was identified in a middle-aged woman with HIV. Sample: unsorted PBMCs, taken 0.5 years after starting antiretroviral therapy. V is TRBV27 and J is TRBJ1-2, with a possible D match to TRBD1 (5 bases). The CDR3 reads CASSLSGAYGYTF. DNA of the CDR3: TGTGCCAGCAGTTTGAGCGGGGCCTATGGCTACACCTTC.